Below are 29 T cell receptor beta chains sequenced from a single sample in a study of blood T cell repertoires in COVID-19. Some clones are missing from TCRdb's copy, which holds only in-frame ones; the method was immunoSEQ multiplex PCR. The sample comprises more than 95,000 clones, about 91% of which are singletons, and roughly 6% rests with the top ten. The material sequenced was peripheral blood. Receptor source: a human donor in a cohort sampled during active COVID-19.

The rearrangement links TRBV5-4 to TRBJ2-6; D remains ambiguous. Germline V gives CDR1 SGHNT, CDR2 YYREEE (reference sequence). CDR3 length: 15 residues. Trimming removed 4 bases from V and 1 base from J, with 9 bases in between. The CDR3 nucleotides read TGTGCCAGCAGCCCGGCCGGGTCTGGGGCCAACGTCCTGACTTTC. Encoded protein: CASSPAGSGANVLTF.

The CDR3 sequence: CASSTTRGGFYTEAFF. As DNA, the CDR3 is TGTGCCAGCAGTACCACTAGGGGGGGGTTTTACACTGAAGCTTTCTTT. The J gene is TRBJ1-1, the V gene TRBV28; D possibly corresponds to TRBD1 (6 bases). The CDR3 contains 16 residues. The V and J ends lost 5 bases and 3 bases respectively, with 19 bases between them. CDR1 is MDHEN, CDR2 SYDVKM, per germline.

This chain joins TRBV3-1 (or the pseudogene TRBV3-2) and TRBJ2-3, with a tentative D call TRBD2 (6 bases). The V end lost 2 bases, the J end lost 6 bases, and 21 bases lay between the germline ends. Germline V gene sequence: CDR1 LGHDT, CDR2 YNNKEL (reference sequence). The CDR3 spans 17 residues. DNA of the CDR3: TGTGCCAGCAGCCAAAGTGGGTCAACCGGAGGGAGGGATACGCAGTATTTT. Its translation: CASSQSGSTGGRDTQYF.

The gene calls are TRBV27 and TRBJ1-1; D possibly corresponds to TRBD1 (5 bases). The CDR3 extends over 13 amino acids. Per germline, CDR1 MNHEY and CDR2 SMNVEV (reference sequence). Trimming took off 3 bases at V and 1 base at J, with 6 bases between the two ends. The CDR3 DNA follows: TGTGCCAGCAGTTTTCAGGGGAACACTGAAGCTTTCTTT. Amino acid sequence: CASSFQGNTEAFF.

This clone was counted once. The V gene is TRBV2, the J gene TRBJ2-7; D unclear. Trimming removed 7 bases from V and 5 bases from J, with 15 bases in between. Germline V gene lookup returns CDR1 SNHLY and CDR2 FYNNEI. The CDR3 extends over 13 amino acids. CDR3 DNA sequence: TGTGCCAGCATGAGAGGCGGCGGCAACGAGCAGTACTTC. Translation gives CASMRGGGNEQYF.

V usage is TRBV7-3 and J usage is TRBJ2-2, with 13 positions matching TRBD2. V shed 5 bases, J shed 2 bases, and the junction held 8 bases outside the gene matches. The CDR3 covers 18 residues. CDR1 SGHTA and CDR2 FQGTGA come from the germline V gene. CDR3 bases: TGTGCCAGCAGCCCCAAACTAGCGGGGGGGTTCAACACCGGGGAGCTGTTTTTT. Amino acids: CASSPKLAGGFNTGELFF.

The V gene is TRBV7-8, the J gene TRBJ1-1, with TRBD1 as a possible D gene (5 bases). Germline V lookup: CDR1 SGHVS, CDR2 FQNEAQ. V was cut by 2 bases and J by 0 bases, with 10 bases left in between. This CDR3 comprises 15 residues. CDR3: CASSLSRQMNTEAFF. CDR3 DNA: TGTGCCAGCAGCTTATCTAGACAGATGAACACTGAAGCTTTCTTT.

The rearrangement joins TRBV4-3 to TRBJ2-7, with D tentatively TRBD1 (6 bases). Looked up from germline, CDR1 is LGHNA and CDR2 is YSLEER. Trimming removed 4 bases from V and 2 bases from J, with 9 bases in between. The CDR3 runs to 13 residues. The CDR3 region is CASSLGTPYEQYF. CDR3 DNA: TGCGCCAGCAGCCTAGGGACACCCTACGAGCAGTACTTC.

This chain links TRBV9 with TRBJ2-5; TRBD2 is a possible D gene (5 bases). There are 15 residues in the CDR3. V dropped 0 bases and J dropped 4 bases, with 13 bases sitting between them. The germline V gene has CDR1 SGDLS and CDR2 YYNGEE. The CDR3 here is CASSVGASSPETQYF. The CDR3 nucleotides read TGTGCCAGCAGCGTAGGTGCTAGCTCCCCAGAGACCCAGTACTTC.

The chain employs TRBV18 and TRBJ1-1; D not certain. The V gene's germline CDR1 is KGHSH and CDR2 LQKENI. The CDR3 spans 15 residues. V was trimmed by 6 bases and J by 3 bases, leaving 17 bases between them. The CDR3 coding sequence is TGTGCCAGCTCGCCGCCTAGCCGAGAGGACACTGAAGCTTTCTTT. It specifies CASSPPSREDTEAFF.

The gene calls are TRBV6-2 or TRBV6-3 and TRBJ2-1; TRBD2 matches at 8 bases. Unmatched junction bases numbered 13, after V lost 4 bases and J lost 8 bases. There are 16 residues in the CDR3. CDR1 and CDR2 (germline): MNHEY, SVGEGT. The CDR3 bases are TGTGCCAGCAGTTTGGTCGGGAGCGGGAGCCGGCATGAGCAGTTCTTC. Translating gives CASSLVGSGSRHEQFF.

V and J are TRBV21-1 and TRBJ1-2. TRBV21-1 is a listed pseudogene. The CDR3 runs to 17 residues. The DNA for the CDR3 is TGTGCCAGCAGCAAAGTTTCCGGGAGGACTACTAACTATGGCTACACCTTC. As protein: CASSKVSGRTTNYGYTF.

J is TRBJ2-5 and V is TRBV10-3; 8 bases align to TRBD1. The germline V gene encodes CDR1 ENHRY and CDR2 SYGVKD. The V gene end was trimmed by 6 bases and the J gene end by 2 bases; junction bases not matched to a gene: 5. The CDR3 runs 14 residues. This CDR3 reads CAISPGQEQETQYF. The CDR3 DNA reads TGTGCCATCAGCCCGGGACAGGAACAAGAGACCCAGTACTTC.

The chain combines TRBV29-1 with TRBJ1-1, with 9 bases aligning to TRBD1. Germline-derived CDR1 and CDR2 are SQVTM and ANQGSEA. V trimming: 1 base; J trimming: 3 bases; junction bases outside the gene matches: 3. The CDR3 is made up of 14 amino acids. The CDR3 bases are TGCAGCGTTGAAGGGTGGACAGGGGACACTGAAGCTTTCTTT. Translated, it gives CSVEGWTGDTEAFF.

V gene TRBV25-1 combines with J gene TRBJ2-1; TRBD1 matches at 10 bases. The CDR3 extends over 14 amino acids. The junction had 4 bases not matched to a gene; V was cut back by 4 bases and J by 7 bases. CDR1 MGHDK and CDR2 SYGVNS come from the germline V gene. The chain's CDR3 is CASSAGTGVNEQFF. The DNA of the CDR3 is TGTGCCAGCAGTGCTGGGACAGGGGTGAATGAGCAGTTCTTC.

This clone was found once. The chain combines TRBV25-1 with TRBJ2-7; 8 bases fit TRBD2. CDR1 is MGHDK and CDR2 is SYGVNS in the germline V gene. The CDR3 contains 17 residues. V trimming: 3 bases; J trimming: 4 bases; junction bases outside the gene matches: 14. CDR3 sequence reads: CASSDPAGGGRRYEQYF. Written as DNA, the CDR3 is TGTGCCAGCAGTGATCCAGCAGGCGGGGGGCGACGGTACGAGCAGTACTTC.

This clone has only one observation. The CDR3 bases are TGTGCCAGCAGTTGGCTAGCGGGAGTGGATGAGCAGTTCTTC. It translates to CASSWLAGVDEQFF. The genes are TRBV6-2 or TRBV6-3 and TRBJ2-1; TRBD2 agrees at 10 bases. The CDR3 length is 14 residues. Trimming cost V 4 bases and J 8 bases; bases outside gene matches: 5. The germline gives CDR1 MNHEY, CDR2 SVGEGT.

The J gene is TRBJ2-5, the V gene TRBV7-8; D is possibly TRBD1 (5 bases). V was cut by 6 bases and J by 2 bases, with 13 bases left in between. This CDR3 is 14 amino acids long. Per the germline V gene, CDR1 is SGHVS and CDR2 is FQNEAQ. The CDR3 protein is CASSSRRTQETQYF. The CDR3 coding sequence is TGTGCCAGCAGTTCCCGCCGGACACAAGAGACCCAGTACTTC.

V gene TRBV10-1 combines with J gene TRBJ2-3; 8 bases agree with TRBD2. From germline, CDR1 is WNHNN and CDR2 SYGVQD (reference sequence). The trim removed 8 bases at V and 5 bases at J, leaving 9 bases unmatched. This CDR3 is built from 14 residues. CDR3 DNA sequence: TGCGCCAGCTCACCAGCGGGAGTTGTAGATACGCAGTATTTT. Protein: CASSPAGVVDTQYF.

J is TRBJ2-7 and V is TRBV7-9, with 7 bases identical to TRBD1. The V and J ends lost 4 bases and 9 bases, in that order; junction bases with no gene match: 15. Germline CDR1 SEHNR, CDR2 FQNEAQ (reference sequence). This CDR3 region has 15 residues. CDR3 bases: TGTGCCAGCAGCTCCCCGGGACAGCCCGTCTACAGGCAGTACTTC. Translating gives CASSSPGQPVYRQYF.

This clone appeared once. V gene TRBV5-1 combines with J gene TRBJ2-1; 8 nucleotides match TRBD1. The germline V gene encodes CDR1 SGHRS and CDR2 YFSETQ. V gave up 2 bases and J gave up 9 bases; unmatched junction bases: 1. The CDR3 contains 12 residues. CDR3: CASSLQGGEQFF. CDR3 bases: TGCGCCAGCAGCTTACAGGGGGGTGAGCAGTTCTTC. The variable domain in full, with the rest retrieved from reference TRBV5-1 and TRBJ2-1, is KAGVTQTPRYLIKTRGQQVTLSCSPISGHRSVSWYQQTPGQGLQFLFEYFSETQRNKGNFPGRFSGRQFSNSRSEMNVSTLELGDSALYLCASSLQGGEQFFGPGTRLTVL.

The chain carries TRBV18 and TRBJ1-1; D gene ambiguous. CDR1 is KGHSH, CDR2 LQKENI, per germline. Trimming left V 2 bases short and J 6 bases short, with 13 bases between. The CDR3 is 14 amino acids. The CDR3 protein is CASSPVAGGAEAFF. In DNA form, the CDR3 reads TGTGCCAGCTCACCAGTAGCGGGTGGGGCTGAAGCTTTCTTT.

This clone was detected once. CDR3 in amino acids: CASSYSRARTVEKLFF. DNA for the CDR3: TGTGCCAGCAGTTACTCGAGGGCGAGGACAGTTGAAAAACTGTTTTTT. V is TRBV6-5 and J is TRBJ1-4; tentative D call: TRBD1 (6 bases). CDR1 is MNHEY and CDR2 is SVGAGI in the germline V gene. V was clipped by 0 bases and J by 7 bases, with 15 bases between them. The CDR3 is made up of 16 amino acids.

The CDR3 coding sequence is TGTGCCACCAGTCGACGCCGGACAGGGGTTTGGGAGCAGTACTTC. Translating it yields CATSRRRTGVWEQYF. V and J are TRBV24-1 and TRBJ2-7; 9 bases align to TRBD1. Germline assignment: CDR1 KGHDR and CDR2 SFDVKD. V lost 6 bases and J lost 7; bases outside the gene matches: 12. The CDR3 runs to 15 residues.

J is TRBJ2-7 and V is TRBV12-3 or TRBV12-4; no definite D call. The V end was cut by 3 bases, the J end by 4 bases, with 10 bases between. CDR3 length: 13 amino acids. CDR3 protein: CASSFNLLYEQYF. CDR3 nucleotide sequence: TGTGCCAGCAGTTTTAATCTTCTATACGAGCAGTACTTC.

This chain connects TRBV5-4 to TRBJ2-3; the match to TRBD2 covers 7 bases. The CDR3 is made up of 16 amino acids. J was trimmed by 5 bases and V by 2 bases; bases with no gene match: 11. CDR1 SGHNT and CDR2 YYREEE come from the germline V gene (reference sequence). This CDR3 is CASSFELAAILDTQYF. The DNA of the CDR3 is TGTGCCAGCAGCTTTGAGCTAGCGGCCATACTAGATACGCAGTATTTT.

J is TRBJ1-6 and V is TRBV4-3; TRBD1 matches at 8 bases. Trimming took 3 bases from V and 4 from J; bases not matched to a gene: 2. CDR1 is LGHNA and CDR2 is YSLEER in the germline V gene. CDR3 size: 15 residues. CDR3 sequence reads: CASSHGQGYNSPLHF. For the CDR3, the DNA is TGCGCCAGCAGCCACGGACAGGGATATAATTCACCCCTCCACTTT.

This chain links TRBV5-6 with TRBJ2-7; TRBD1 aligns across 8 bases. Germline-derived CDR1 and CDR2 are SGHDT and YYEEEE. Trimming cost V 4 bases and J 4 bases; bases outside gene matches: 7. This CDR3 contains 14 residues. In DNA, the CDR3 is TGTGCCAGCAGCCAGGACAGGGTTCGATACGAGCAGTACTTC. It encodes CASSQDRVRYEQYF.

The V gene is TRBV5-8, the J gene TRBJ2-7; no firm D call. This CDR3 has 14 amino acids. The V end was cut by 0 bases, the J end by 1 base, with 8 bases between. CDR1 is SGHTS and CDR2 is YDEGEE in the germline V gene. Written as DNA, the CDR3 is TGTGCCAGCAGCTTGGTCCCCCAGTCCTACGAGCAGTACTTC. Its protein product is CASSLVPQSYEQYF.